Included here is one TCR beta chain sequence, with context. The sample is drawn from a study of blood T cell repertoires in COVID-19. Overall study: COVID-19 samples, acute and convalescent, were from the United States, Italy and Spain. Sources were T cells, B-cell-depleted T cells, or PBMCs; the material itself was cDNA or gDNA.

Original processing methods: Reference gene primer amplification yielded estimated nucleated cell counts. Profiled with immunoSEQ multiplex PCR; TCRdb holds only in-frame clones, not every one. D and trimming come from the DNA, and the V and J calls and clone size come from that table. The data contain about 80,000 clones, roughly 88% of them seen just once; the ten biggest clones take up less than 9%. CDR1 LNHDA and CDR2 SQIVND come from the germline V gene (reference sequence). This CDR3 region has 15 residues. Trimming pared 1 base from V and 3 bases from J, leaving 10 bases between. Material: peripheral blood. The chain carries TRBV19 and TRBJ1-3; D gene unclear. The clonotype comes from a woman over 75 with acute or convalescent COVID-19. The CDR3 loop is CASSIGANLGNTIYF. DNA for the CDR3: TGTGCCAGTAGTATAGGGGCTAATCTTGGAAACACCATATATTTT.